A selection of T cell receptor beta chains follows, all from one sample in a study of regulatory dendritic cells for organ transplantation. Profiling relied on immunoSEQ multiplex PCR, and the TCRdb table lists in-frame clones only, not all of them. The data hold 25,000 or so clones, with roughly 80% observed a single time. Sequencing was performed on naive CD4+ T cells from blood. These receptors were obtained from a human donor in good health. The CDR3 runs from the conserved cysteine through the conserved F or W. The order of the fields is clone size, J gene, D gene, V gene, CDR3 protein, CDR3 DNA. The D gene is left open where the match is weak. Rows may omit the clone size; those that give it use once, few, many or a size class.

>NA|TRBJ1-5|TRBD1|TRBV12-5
CASGLGQGARSNQPQHF
TGTGCTAGTGGTCTGGGACAGGGGGCGCGTAGCAATCAGCCCCAGCATTTT
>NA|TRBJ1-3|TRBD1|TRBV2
CASSDRTGGNTIYF
TGTGCCAGCAGTGACCGGACAGGGGGGAACACCATATATTTT
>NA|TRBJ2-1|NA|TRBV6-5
CASSREGKTYNEQFF
TGTGCCAGCAGCCGAGAGGGCAAGACCTACAATGAGCAGTTCTTC
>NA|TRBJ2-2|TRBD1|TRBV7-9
CASSTRQGAVNTGELFF
TGTGCCAGCAGCACACGACAGGGGGCGGTGAACACCGGGGAGCTGTTTTTT
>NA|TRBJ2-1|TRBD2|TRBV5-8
CASSSRTSGENEQFF
TGTGCCAGCAGCTCCCGGACTAGCGGGGAAAATGAGCAGTTCTTC
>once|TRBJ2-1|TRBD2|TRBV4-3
CASSQDRSGGALYEQFF
TGCGCCAGCAGCCAAGATCGGAGCGGGGGGGCCCTCTATGAGCAGTTCTTC
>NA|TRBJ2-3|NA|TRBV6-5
CASSYSWGRTDTQYF
TGTGCCAGCAGTTACTCTTGGGGGAGGACAGATACGCAGTATTTT
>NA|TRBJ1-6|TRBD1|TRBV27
CASSRDRVESPLHF
TGTGCCAGCAGCCGAGACAGGGTCGAATCACCCCTCCACTTT
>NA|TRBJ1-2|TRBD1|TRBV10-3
CAIGWTGDMDGYTF
TGTGCCATTGGTTGGACAGGGGACATGGATGGCTACACCTTC
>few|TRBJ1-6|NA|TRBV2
CASSVRTEAPLHF
TGTGCCAGCAGTGTACGGACAGAAGCACCCCTCCACTTT
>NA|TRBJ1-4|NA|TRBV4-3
CASSQGGAVGEKLFF
TGCGCCAGCAGCCAAGGTGGGGCGGTTGGAGAAAAACTGTTTTTT
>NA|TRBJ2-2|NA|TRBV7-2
CASSRDTGELFF
TGTGCCAGCAGCCGCGACACCGGGGAGCTGTTTTTT
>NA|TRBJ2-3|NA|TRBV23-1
CASSQSGGEFTDTQYF
TGCGCCAGCAGTCAATCGGGGGGAGAGTTCACAGATACGCAGTATTTT
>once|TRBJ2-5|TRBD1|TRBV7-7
CASSFDRGPDQETQYF
TGTGCCAGCAGCTTTGACAGGGGCCCTGACCAAGAGACCCAGTACTTC
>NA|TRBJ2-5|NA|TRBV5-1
CASSLVGTIQETQYF
TGCGCCAGCAGCTTGGTCGGGACAATCCAAGAGACCCAGTACTTC
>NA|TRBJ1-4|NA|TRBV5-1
CASSLATAQEKLFF
TGCGCCAGCAGCTTGGCGACAGCCCAGGAAAAACTGTTTTTT
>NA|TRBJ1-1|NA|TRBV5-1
CASRDTGTLNTEAFF
TGCGCCAGCCGGGACACCGGAACTCTGAACACTGAAGCTTTCTTT
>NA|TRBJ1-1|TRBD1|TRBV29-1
CSVLREQGGEAFF
TGCAGCGTTCTCCGGGAGCAGGGGGGTGAAGCTTTCTTT
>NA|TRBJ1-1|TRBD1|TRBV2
CASSVSDRENTEAFF
TGTGCCAGCAGCGTATCTGACAGGGAGAACACTGAAGCTTTCTTT
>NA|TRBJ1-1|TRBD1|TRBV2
CASRGQGQGSEAFF
TGTGCCAGCAGGGGCCAAGGACAGGGGTCTGAAGCTTTCTTT
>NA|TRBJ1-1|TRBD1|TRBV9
CASSFGTGYDRAFF
TGTGCCAGCAGCTTTGGGACAGGGTACGATCGGGCTTTCTTT
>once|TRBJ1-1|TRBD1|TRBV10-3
CAISKVTGESTEAFF
TGTGCCATCAGTAAAGTGACAGGGGAGTCCACTGAAGCTTTCTTT